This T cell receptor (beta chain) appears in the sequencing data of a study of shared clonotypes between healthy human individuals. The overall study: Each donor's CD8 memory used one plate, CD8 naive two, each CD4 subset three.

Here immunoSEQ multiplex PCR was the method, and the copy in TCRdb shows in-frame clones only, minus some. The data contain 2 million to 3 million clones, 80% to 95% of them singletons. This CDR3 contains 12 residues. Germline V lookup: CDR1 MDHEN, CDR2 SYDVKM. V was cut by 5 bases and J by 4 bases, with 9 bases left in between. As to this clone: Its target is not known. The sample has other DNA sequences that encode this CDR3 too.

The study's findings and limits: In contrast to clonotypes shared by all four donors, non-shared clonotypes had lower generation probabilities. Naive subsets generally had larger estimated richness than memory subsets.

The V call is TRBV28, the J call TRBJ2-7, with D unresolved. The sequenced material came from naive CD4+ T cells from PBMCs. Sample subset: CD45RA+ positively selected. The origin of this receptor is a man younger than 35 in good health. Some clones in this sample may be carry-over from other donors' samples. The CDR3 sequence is CASSGVSYEQYF. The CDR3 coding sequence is TGTGCCAGCAGTGGGGTTTCGTACGAGCAGTACTTC.